A single sample is the source of the 15 T cell receptor beta chains below, sequenced in a study of shared clonotypes between healthy human individuals (dated by TCRdb to the early 2020s). Library construction relied on the immunoSEQ multiplex PCR assay. TCRdb re-hosts the immuneACCESS table, in-frame sequences only. Its copies lack some clones; in the studies checked, an unresolved V gene accounts for under half of them, and the cause for the rest is not known. A total of fewer than 650,000 clones appear in this sample, around 78% of them only once. Around 12% of the sample goes to the ten largest clones. Sample: PBMCs. These receptors were taken from a woman aged 40 to 55 in good health. Some clones in this sample may be carry-over from other donors' samples.

Only a few counts were recorded for this clone. The rearrangement joins TRBV28 to TRBJ2-7; D unresolved. Germline CDR1 is MDHEN and CDR2 is SYDVKM. The CDR3 covers 12 residues. The V end was cut by 2 bases, the J end by 2 bases, with 4 bases between. The CDR3: CASSLTPYEQYF. The CDR3 bases are TGTGCCAGCAGTTTAACCCCCTACGAGCAGTACTTC. Full variable domain (remainder filled in from reference TRBV28 and TRBJ2-7): DVKVTQSSRYLVKRTGEKVFLECVQDMDHENMFWYRQDPGLGLRLIYFSYDVKMKEKGDIPEGYSVSREKKERFSLILESASTNQTSMYLCASSLTPYEQYFGPGTRLTVT.

This clone has more than one count but fewer than ten. The V and J genes are TRBV30 and TRBJ1-1; 10 nucleotides agree with TRBD1. The CDR3 covers 17 residues. Unmatched junction bases numbered 15, after V lost 3 bases and J lost 5 bases. The V gene's germline CDR1 is GTSNPN and CDR2 SVGIG (reference sequence). The CDR3 spells CAWRGDRGPGLGTEAFF. CDR3 nucleotides: TGTGCCTGGAGGGGGGACAGGGGCCCCGGCCTCGGGACTGAAGCTTTCTTT.

With regard to this clone: A much larger clone lies one base from this, so it may be a read error. Other nucleotide sequences from this sample produce the same CDR3. In DNA, the CDR3 is TGTGCCAGCAGCCAGGGAGTGAACACTGAAGCTTTCTTT. Translated, it gives CASSQGVNTEAFF. The chain joins TRBV14 to TRBJ1-1; D not certain. Trimming removed 3 bases from V and 0 bases from J, with 5 bases in between. This CDR3 region has 13 residues. Germline V gene lookup returns CDR1 SGHDN and CDR2 FVKESK.

The CDR3 protein is CASAREPTNEKLFF. CDR3 nucleotide sequence: TGTGCCAGCGCTAGGGAGCCAACTAATGAAAAACTGTTTTTT. J is TRBJ1-4 and V is TRBV5-4; D remains ambiguous. Germline CDR1 is SGHNT and CDR2 is YYREEE (reference sequence). This CDR3 is 14 amino acids long. The germline V and J ends were trimmed by 7 bases and 0 bases, with 10 bases remaining between them.

For this clone: A far larger clone is off by one base, so a read error is likely. This chain joins TRBV10-2 and TRBJ2-2; the D is unclear. CDR1 is WSHSY and CDR2 is SAAADI in the germline V gene. With 7 bases removed from V and 3 bases from J, the gap between germline ends came to 6 bases. This CDR3 contains 12 residues. CDR3 sequence: CASIHYTGELFF. The CDR3 nucleotides are TGCGCCAGCATTCACTACACCGGGGAGCTGTTTTTT.

The V gene is TRBV6-1, the J gene TRBJ2-7; TRBD2 aligns across 9 bases. The trim removed 6 bases at V and 4 bases at J, leaving 7 bases unmatched. Germline V gene lookup returns CDR1 MNHNS and CDR2 SASEGT. The CDR3 covers 14 residues. The DNA for the CDR3 is TGTGCCAGCAGGCTAGGGACTAGCCAGTACGAGCAGTACTTC. Its protein is CASRLGTSQYEQYF.

This chain connects TRBV10-1 to TRBJ2-1, with TRBD2 matching 9 bases. Germline V gene data show CDR1 as WNHNN and CDR2 as SYGVQD (reference sequence). Trimming took 8 bases from V and 7 from J; bases not matched to a gene: 12. The CDR3 has 15 residues. The CDR3 region is CASGESGRFGNEQFF. Written as DNA, the CDR3 is TGCGCCAGCGGCGAAAGCGGGAGGTTTGGGAATGAGCAGTTCTTC.

As to this clone: This specimen includes other DNA sequences encoding the same CDR3. The chain joins TRBV18 to TRBJ2-3; TRBD1 or TRBD2 may be the D gene (5 bases each). The ends were cut back, 0 bases at V and 5 bases at J, with 6 bases in the middle. Germline CDR1 reads KGHSH; CDR2 reads LQKENI. CDR3 size: 13 residues. The CDR3 nucleotides read TGTGCCAGCTCACCACCGGGGGAAGATACGCAGTATTTT. Translated: CASSPPGEDTQYF.

The chain employs TRBV5-6 and TRBJ2-1, with D possibly being TRBD1 (6 bases). V shed 2 bases and J shed 3 bases, with 9 bases lying between them. Germline V gene data show CDR1 as SGHDT and CDR2 as YYEEEE. The CDR3 runs 14 residues. DNA of the CDR3: TGTGCCAGCAGCTTCCGGGACATCTACAATGAGCAGTTCTTC. It codes for CASSFRDIYNEQFF. Full variable domain (remainder filled in from reference TRBV5-6 and TRBJ2-1): DAGVTQSPTHLIKTRGQQVTLRCSPKSGHDTVSWYQQALGQGPQFIFQYYEEEERQRGNFPDRFSGHQFPNYSSELNVNALLLGDSALYLCASSFRDIYNEQFFGPGTRLTVL.

This chain connects TRBV2 to TRBJ2-5; 13 bases align to TRBD2. This CDR3 comprises 15 residues. CDR1 is SNHLY and CDR2 is FYNNEI in the germline V gene. The ends lost 5 bases at V and 7 bases at J; junction bases unmatched: 7. The CDR3, as DNA: TGTGCCAGCAGTCGGACTAGCGGGAGTGACTGGACCCAGTACTTC. Translation: CASSRTSGSDWTQYF.

As for this clone: An end of the junction differs from the germline gene, which may be a read error. This sample also contains other DNA sequences that code for the same CDR3. The chain joins TRBV7-2 to TRBJ2-3; D remains unclear. Germline CDR1 and CDR2: SGHTA and FQGNSA. The CDR3 has 15 amino acids. Written as DNA, the CDR3 is TGTGCCAGCAGCTTAGTTAGCTTAAGCACGGATACGCAGTATTTT. Translation gives CASSLVSLSTDTQYF.

V gene TRBV5-3 combines with J gene TRBJ1-1; D is possibly TRBD1 (5 bases). TRBV5-3 is recorded as an ORF, its role being uncertain. Trimming took 0 bases from V and 0 from J, leaving 15 bases between them. This CDR3 has 17 residues. The CDR3 DNA sequence: TGTGCCAGAAGCTTGGCAGGGACCCTCGAAATGAACACTGAAGCTTTCTTT. This codes for CARSLAGTLEMNTEAFF.

The chain is built from TRBV14 and TRBJ2-5, with D possibly being TRBD1 or TRBD2 (5 bases each). The CDR3 spans 18 residues. From germline, CDR1 is SGHDN and CDR2 FVKESK. V gave up 1 base and J gave up 3 bases, with 21 bases separating them. In DNA, the CDR3 is TGTGCCAGCAGCCAAGGGGGCTCGCTTACTAGTAGGAAAGAGACCCAGTACTTC. Protein sequence: CASSQGGSLTSRKETQYF.

There are a few counts of this clone. This chain links TRBV7-7 with TRBJ2-1; TRBD2 aligns across 8 bases. Germline V gene data show CDR1 as SSHAT and CDR2 as FNYEAQ (reference sequence). The V segment lost 5 bases and the J segment 5 bases; nucleotides outside the gene matches: 5. The CDR3 runs to 14 residues. The DNA of the CDR3 is TGTGCCAGCAGCCCAGCGGGAGAGCACAATGAGCAGTTCTTC. Translating it yields CASSPAGEHNEQFF.

The gene calls are TRBV2 and TRBJ2-1; the match to TRBD1 covers 8 bases. Trimming removed 5 bases from V and 6 bases from J; junction bases left unmatched: 9. The CDR3 covers 15 residues. Germline V lookup: CDR1 SNHLY, CDR2 FYNNEI. The CDR3 sequence is CASSREGQGGNEQFF. CDR3 DNA sequence: TGTGCCAGCAGTCGCGAAGGACAGGGAGGCAATGAGCAGTTCTTC.